Presented here are 25 T cell receptor beta chains from one specimen sequenced in a study of T cells after yellow fever vaccination. TCRdb redid the calling of the 5' RACE reads with MiXCR, one entry per CDR3 protein. The sample has some 240,000 distinct CDR3 sequences; approximately 3% are singletons. Specimen: CD4+ T cells sorted from PBMCs, collected 10 days after the yellow fever booster vaccination. All receptors come from a man younger than 35 who received the YFV17D yellow fever vaccine.

This clonotype was recorded many times. V is TRBV5-1 and J is TRBJ1-1, with a weak D call TRBD1 (6 bases). The V gene lost 3 bases and the J gene lost 2 bases, with 11 bases spanning the gap. CDR3 length: 14 amino acids. CDR1 is SGHRS and CDR2 is YFSETQ in the germline V gene. The CDR3 nucleotides read TGCGCCAGCAGCTCGGGACAAACTAACACTGAAGCTTTCTTT. Protein product: CASSSGQTNTEAFF.

The V and J genes are TRBV12-3 or TRBV12-4 and TRBJ2-2, with 7 bases matching TRBD1. This CDR3 region has 15 residues. Unmatched junction bases numbered 8, after V lost 4 bases and J lost 6 bases. The chain's CDR3 is CASSSYRGRAGELFF. The CDR3 bases are TGTGCCAGCAGTTCATACAGGGGTCGGGCCGGGGAGCTGTTTTTT.

This clonotype was counted ten times or more. This chain uses TRBV20-1 with TRBJ2-2, with 11 bases fitting TRBD2. V gave up 1 base and J gave up 2 bases; unmatched junction bases: 3. Germline CDR1 DFQATT, CDR2 SNEGSKA (reference sequence). This CDR3 is 16 amino acids long. CDR3 residues: CSARVGTSGNTGELFF. CDR3 coding DNA: TGCAGTGCTAGAGTCGGGACTAGCGGAAACACCGGGGAGCTGTTTTTT.

The CDR3 nucleotides are TGCGCCAGCAGCCAAACGGGGGCTGGAGATACGCAGTATTTT. Residues: CASSQTGAGDTQYF. V usage is TRBV5-1 and J usage is TRBJ2-3; possibly TRBD1 or TRBD2 for D (6 bases each). Germline values: CDR1 SGHRS, CDR2 YFSETQ. The V end lost 4 bases, the J end lost 5 bases, and 14 bases lay between the germline ends. CDR3 length: 14 amino acids.

This clonotype was found many times. The CDR3 DNA reads as TGCAGCGTTTGGCGACCCAGTAACACTGAAGCTTTCTTT. It yields the protein CSVWRPSNTEAFF. The V and J genes are TRBV29-1 and TRBJ1-1, with D hard to call. Germline-derived CDR1 and CDR2 are SQVTM and ANQGSEA. The CDR3 has 13 residues. Trimming stripped 5 bases from V and 2 bases from J, with 12 bases between.

The chain employs TRBV12-3 or TRBV12-4 and TRBJ1-2, with 10 positions matching TRBD1. Trimming at V came to 6 bases and at J to 7 bases, leaving 5 bases not matched to a gene. The CDR3 runs to 13 residues. This chain's CDR3 is CASSPTGGLGYTF. DNA of the CDR3: TGTGCCAGCAGCCCGACAGGGGGCCTTGGCTACACCTTC.

This clonotype has at least ten counts. CDR3 in DNA: TGCGCCAGCAGCTTGAGCCAGGGATCAGATACGCAGTATTTT. The encoded protein is CASSLSQGSDTQYF. V is TRBV5-1 and J is TRBJ2-3, with D tentatively TRBD1 (5 bases). Germline V lookup: CDR1 SGHRS, CDR2 YFSETQ. The V end was cut by 1 base, the J end by 4 bases, with 10 bases between. The CDR3 is 14 residues long. The full variable domain, rest sourced from reference TRBV5-1 and TRBJ2-3, is KAGVTQTPRYLIKTRGQQVTLSCSPISGHRSVSWYQQTPGQGLQFLFEYFSETQRNKGNFPGRFSGRQFSNSRSEMNVSTLELGDSALYLCASSLSQGSDTQYFGPGTRLTVL.

This clonotype was found many times. The chain links TRBV25-1 to TRBJ2-5; 10 nucleotides agree with TRBD1. Trimming took 0 bases from V and 7 from J; bases not matched to a gene: 8. The CDR3 has 16 residues. Germline CDR1 is MGHDK and CDR2 is SYGVNS. This chain's CDR3 is CASSEYGQGGLGTQYF. CDR3 bases: TGTGCCAGCAGTGAATACGGACAGGGGGGTCTGGGGACCCAGTACTTC.

This clonotype has only a few counts. The rearrangement uses TRBV15 and TRBJ1-6; perhaps TRBD1 as D (6 bases). Germline V CDR1 and CDR2: LNHNV, YYDKDF (reference sequence). The CDR3 loop spans 13 amino acids. Trimming cost V 0 bases and J 10 bases, with 7 bases left between them. This CDR3 reads CATSRDTGSPLHF. In DNA form, the CDR3 reads TGTGCCACCAGCAGAGACACAGGGTCACCCCTCCACTTT.

The chain links TRBV5-1 to TRBJ2-1; TRBD2 might be the D (5 bases). Trimming cost V 0 bases and J 2 bases, with 9 bases left between them. The CDR3 is 15 amino acids. Germline-derived CDR1 and CDR2 are SGHRS and YFSETQ. The chain's CDR3 is CASSLAGETYNEQFF. Written as DNA, the CDR3 is TGCGCCAGCAGCTTGGCCGGGGAAACCTACAATGAGCAGTTCTTC.

Only a few counts were recorded for this clonotype. This chain connects TRBV18 to TRBJ2-3; 9 positions agree with TRBD2. The CDR3 totals 14 residues. Trimming at V came to 3 bases and at J to 3 bases, leaving 1 base not matched to a gene. Looked up from germline, CDR1 is KGHSH and CDR2 is LQKENI. This chain's CDR3 is CASSPGLATDTQYF. CDR3 bases: TGTGCCAGCTCACCCGGACTAGCGACAGATACGCAGTATTTT.

In this sample, this clonotype turned up many times. This chain uses TRBV7-7 with TRBJ2-5; no clear D gene. V dropped 6 bases and J dropped 3 bases, with 11 bases sitting between them. Germline assignment: CDR1 SSHAT and CDR2 FNYEAQ (reference sequence). The CDR3 totals 13 residues. CDR3 region: CASSSVGKETQYF. The CDR3 coding sequence is TGTGCCAGCAGTTCGGTGGGGAAAGAGACCCAGTACTTC.

The gene calls are TRBV12-3 or TRBV12-4 and TRBJ2-5; possibly TRBD1 or TRBD2 for D (5 bases each). The CDR3 has 14 amino acids. V was pared by 3 bases and J by 6 bases, with 14 bases between. The CDR3 sequence is CASSLGPFGKTQYF. The DNA for the CDR3 is TGTGCCAGCAGTTTGGGGCCGTTCGGGAAGACCCAGTACTTC.

This clonotype was found many times. The V gene is TRBV4-3, the J gene TRBJ1-5, with D possibly matching TRBD1 (5 bases). Germline CDR1 is LGHNA and CDR2 is YSLEER. With 0 bases removed from V and 6 bases from J, the gap between germline ends came to 12 bases. The CDR3 contains 15 residues. The CDR3 region has the DNA TGCGCCAGCAGCCAAGATCATCAGGGAGGTCAGCCCCAGCATTTT. Translated, it gives CASSQDHQGGQPQHF.

The chain uses TRBV4-1 and TRBJ2-3, with TRBD2 matching over 8 bases. The V and J ends lost 3 bases and 5 bases, in that order; junction bases with no gene match: 13. Germline values: CDR1 MGHRA, CDR2 YSYEKL. The length of the CDR3 is 17 residues. The DNA for the CDR3 is TGCGCCAGCAGCCACTCAACCGGGACTAGACGACAAGATACGCAGTATTTT. Amino acids: CASSHSTGTRRQDTQYF.

This CDR3 is CASSLVQGLNYGYTF. The CDR3 bases are TGTGCCAGCAGCTTAGTGCAGGGACTTAACTATGGCTACACCTTC. The chain joins TRBV7-2 to TRBJ1-2; D perhaps matches TRBD1 (5 bases). Germline V gene data show CDR1 as SGHTA and CDR2 as FQGNSA. V lost 1 base and J 1 base, leaving 10 bases between the germline ends. The CDR3 has 15 amino acids.

This clonotype was recorded many times. The chain recombines TRBV18 with TRBJ1-2, with a possible D match to TRBD1 (6 bases). CDR3 length: 16 amino acids. V was shortened by 1 base and J by 7 bases, with 19 bases between the two germline ends. Germline CDR1 and CDR2: KGHSH and LQKENI. The CDR3 DNA is TGTGCCAGCTCACCACGGCACTCCGGGGGCTCTCGTGGCTACACCTTC. It codes for CASSPRHSGGSRGYTF.

This clonotype was counted only a few times. The J gene is TRBJ2-1, the V gene TRBV19; 10 bases map to TRBD2. V shed 6 bases and J 4 bases; nucleotides not matched to a gene: 6. The CDR3 consists of 15 residues. In germline, CDR1 is LNHDA, CDR2 SQIVND (reference sequence). Here the CDR3 DNA reads TGTGCCAGTAGGCCTCAGCGGGGGGGGTACAATGAGCAGTTCTTC. It is translated as CASRPQRGGYNEQFF.

This clonotype was observed a few times. The gene calls are TRBV11-2 and TRBJ2-1; 7 nucleotides line up with TRBD1. Per the germline V gene, CDR1 is SGHAT and CDR2 is FQNNGV. The CDR3 sequence is 17 residues long. The J segment lost 6 bases and the V segment lost 5 bases, leaving 16 bases of the junction unmatched. In DNA form, the CDR3 reads TGTGCCAGCAGCCTCGTCCCGGGACAGTCAAGGGCCAATGAGCAGTTCTTC. It translates to CASSLVPGQSRANEQFF.

This clonotype has only a few counts. This chain joins TRBV20-1 and TRBJ2-5, with a tentative D call TRBD2 (5 bases). Trimming took 6 bases from V and 2 from J, leaving 25 bases between them. CDR1 DFQATT and CDR2 SNEGSKA come from the germline V gene (reference sequence). The CDR3 runs 17 residues. In DNA, the CDR3 is TGCAGTGCAACCCCCCCTCGGAGGTCATCCTCACAAGAGACCCAGTACTTC. Amino acids: CSATPPRRSSSQETQYF.

This clonotype has more than one count but fewer than ten. The chain carries TRBV5-4 and TRBJ2-3; 11 bases map to TRBD1. Trimming at V came to 2 bases and at J to 6 bases, leaving 5 bases not matched to a gene. This CDR3 has 15 amino acids. The germline V gene has CDR1 SGHNT and CDR2 YYREEE (reference sequence). DNA of the CDR3: TGTGCCAGCAGCTTACCCGGACAGGGGGCGGATACGCAGTATTTT. It encodes CASSLPGQGADTQYF.

The rearrangement joins TRBV7-2 to TRBJ1-5, with D perhaps matching TRBD1 (5 bases). Germline CDR1 SGHTA, CDR2 FQGNSA. Trimming shortened V by 1 base and J by 6 bases, and 13 bases separated the two germline ends. The CDR3 covers 15 residues. CDR3 DNA sequence: TGTGCCAGCAGCTTAGTGGTCAGGGCGACTCAGCCCCAGCATTTT. It codes for CASSLVVRATQPQHF.

This clonotype was picked up many times. The rearrangement uses TRBV25-1 and TRBJ2-7; unclear D gene. Per the germline V gene, CDR1 is MGHDK and CDR2 is SYGVNS. The CDR3 spans 13 residues. The V and J ends lost 3 bases and 6 bases respectively, with 12 bases between them. CDR3 in amino acids: CASSEYGSSEQYV. CDR3 sequence (DNA): TGTGCCAGCAGTGAGTATGGATCTTCCGAGCAGTACGTC.

The V and J genes are TRBV11-2 and TRBJ2-1, with D perhaps assigned TRBD1 or TRBD2 (5 bases each). From germline, CDR1 is SGHAT and CDR2 FQNNGV. The CDR3 totals 12 residues. V dropped 4 bases and J dropped 8 bases, with 9 bases sitting between them. DNA for the CDR3: TGTGCCAGCAGCTCCCAGGGACATGAGCAGTTCTTC. Amino acid sequence: CASSSQGHEQFF.

The V call is TRBV5-1, the J call TRBJ2-3, with 12 nucleotides matching TRBD2. Germline V CDR1 and CDR2: SGHRS, YFSETQ. The CDR3 length is 17 residues. V was clipped by 5 bases and J by 3 bases; unmatched bases: 10. CDR3 residues: CASSRIGLAGTTDTQYF. CDR3 in DNA: TGCGCCAGCAGTAGGATAGGACTAGCGGGGACTACAGATACGCAGTATTTT.